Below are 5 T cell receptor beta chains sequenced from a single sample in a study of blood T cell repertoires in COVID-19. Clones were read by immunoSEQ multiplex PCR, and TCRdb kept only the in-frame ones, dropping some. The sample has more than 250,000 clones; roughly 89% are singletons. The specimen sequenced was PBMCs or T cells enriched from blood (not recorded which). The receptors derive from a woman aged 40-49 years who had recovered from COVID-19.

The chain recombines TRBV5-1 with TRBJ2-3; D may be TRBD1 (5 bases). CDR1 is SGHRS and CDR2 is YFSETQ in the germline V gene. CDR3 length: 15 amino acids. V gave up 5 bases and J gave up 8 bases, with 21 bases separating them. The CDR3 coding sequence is TGCGCCAGCAGTGGGTTGGGGCCCGTCCCTAGTACGCAGTATTTT. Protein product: CASSGLGPVPSTQYF.

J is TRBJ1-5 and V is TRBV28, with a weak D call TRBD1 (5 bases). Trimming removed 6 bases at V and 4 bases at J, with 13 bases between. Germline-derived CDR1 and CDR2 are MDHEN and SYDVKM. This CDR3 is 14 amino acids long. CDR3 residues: CASREGAKNQPQHF. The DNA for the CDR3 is TGTGCCAGCAGGGAAGGGGCGAAGAATCAGCCCCAGCATTTT.

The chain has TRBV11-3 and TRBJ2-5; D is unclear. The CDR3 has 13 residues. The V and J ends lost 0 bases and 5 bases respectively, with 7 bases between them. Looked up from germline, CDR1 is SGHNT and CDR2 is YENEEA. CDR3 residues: CASSLDLMETQYF. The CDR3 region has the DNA TGTGCCAGCAGCTTAGATCTAATGGAGACCCAGTACTTC.

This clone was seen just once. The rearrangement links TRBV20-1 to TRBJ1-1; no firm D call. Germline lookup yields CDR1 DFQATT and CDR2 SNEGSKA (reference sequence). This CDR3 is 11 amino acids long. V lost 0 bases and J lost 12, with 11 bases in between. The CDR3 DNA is TGCAGTGCTAGAGATAACCCCGGGTCTTTCTTT. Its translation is CSARDNPGSFF.

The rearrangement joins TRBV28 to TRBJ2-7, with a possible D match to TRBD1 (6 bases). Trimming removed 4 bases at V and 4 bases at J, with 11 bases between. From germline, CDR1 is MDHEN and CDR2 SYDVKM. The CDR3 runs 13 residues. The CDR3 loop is CASSSGQRYEQYF. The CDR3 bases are TGTGCCAGCAGTTCCGGACAGAGATACGAGCAGTACTTC. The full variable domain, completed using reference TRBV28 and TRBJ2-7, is DVKVTQSSRYLVKRTGEKVFLECVQDMDHENMFWYRQDPGLGLRLIYFSYDVKMKEKGDIPEGYSVSREKKERFSLILESASTNQTSMYLCASSSGQRYEQYFGPGTRLTVT.